The next 6 T cell receptor beta chains were all read from a single sample in a study of beta chain features in type 1 diabetes. Findings of the study overall: All four CD4+ subsets of Type 1 diabetes patients contained TCRB CDR3s that were moderately but significantly shorter.

Their target antigens are unknown. Every isolated RNA sample was fully reverse transcribed, so sequencing captured expressed TCRB transcripts. The protocol was immunoSEQ multiplex PCR, while the TCRdb copy is restricted to in-frame clones and leaves out a portion. The table has 550,000 to 850,000 clones, 13% seen once; the top ten hold 0.022%. Sequenced input: naive CD4+ T cells from blood. All receptors derive from a man younger than 35 with type 1 diabetes.

This sequence joins TRBV29-1 and TRBJ1-1, with TRBD1 matching over 7 bases. V lost 6 bases to trimming and J lost 9 bases; unmatched junction nucleotides: 10. Looked up from germline, CDR1 is SQVTM and CDR2 is ANQGSEA. The CDR3 runs 12 residues. CDR3 coding DNA: TGCAGCGTGGAATCAGGGGGAATAAAAGCTTTCTTT. Translating gives CSVESGGIKAFF. Using reference TRBV29-1 and TRBJ1-1 for the parts outside the CDR3, the full variable domain is SAVISQKPSRDICQRGTSLTIQCQVDSQVTMMFWYRQQPGQSLTLIATANQGSEATYESGFVIDKFPISRPNLTFSTLTVSNMSPEDSSIYLCSVESGGIKAFFGQGTRLTVV.

This clone was observed a few times. This chain uses TRBV5-1 with TRBJ2-3; 7 nucleotides match TRBD1. Germline CDR1 reads SGHRS; CDR2 reads YFSETQ. CDR3 length: 14 amino acids. The V segment lost 6 bases and the J segment 2 bases; nucleotides outside the gene matches: 6. CDR3 region: CASTRDSSTDTQYF. The DNA of the CDR3 is TGCGCCAGCACAAGGGACAGCTCCACAGATACGCAGTATTTT.

This clone was recorded a few times. CDR3 bases: TGTGCCAGTAACAGGGGGCTAGGTCAGCCCCAGCATTTT. This encodes CASNRGLGQPQHF. The chain is built from TRBV19 and TRBJ1-5, with 9 bases identical to TRBD1. The germline CDR1 and CDR2 sequences are LNHDA and SQIVND (reference sequence). J gave up 6 bases and V 7 bases, and 4 bases lay outside the gene matches. This CDR3 is built from 13 residues.

This clone was counted only a few times. The rearrangement links TRBV6-5 to TRBJ2-5; D remains ambiguous. Trimming stripped 3 bases from V and 7 bases from J, with 18 bases between. Germline V gives CDR1 MNHEY, CDR2 SVGAGI. The CDR3 loop spans 15 amino acids. This CDR3 reads CASSYLTPGVGTQYF. CDR3 DNA sequence: TGTGCCAGCAGTTATCTGACTCCCGGAGTGGGGACCCAGTACTTC.

This rearrangement joins TRBV4-1 to TRBJ1-5, with 9 positions matching TRBD1. CDR1 is MGHRA and CDR2 is YSYEKL in the germline V gene. The CDR3 consists of 17 residues. The ends lost 1 base at V and 5 bases at J; junction bases unmatched: 9. CDR3: CASSQVLTGGRDQPQHF. CDR3 nucleotide sequence: TGCGCCAGCAGCCAAGTCCTAACAGGGGGCCGTGATCAGCCCCAGCATTTT.

This clone has only a few counts. This rearrangement joins TRBV7-2 to TRBJ1-2, with a weak D call TRBD1 (5 bases). Germline CDR1 SGHTA, CDR2 FQGNSA. V was clipped by 1 base and J by 6 bases, with 18 bases between them. The CDR3 loop spans 16 amino acids. The CDR3 protein is CASSLGFLGQGDGYTF. CDR3 nucleotide sequence: TGTGCCAGCAGCTTAGGTTTTCTTGGCCAGGGCGATGGCTACACCTTC.